Listed below are T cell receptor beta chains from one sample, sequenced in a study of blood T cell repertoires in COVID-19. Profiling relied on immunoSEQ multiplex PCR, and the TCRdb table lists in-frame clones only, not all of them. This repertoire shows about 75,000 clones, 75% to 85% found once; its top ten account for approximately 5%. The sequenced sample was peripheral blood. These receptors came from a woman of 80 years or more with active or convalescent COVID-19. The CDR3 runs from the conserved cysteine through the conserved F or W. D genes are given only for firm matches. Size is stated for part of the rows, as once, few or many counts, or as a class when the clone is expanded.

j_call clone_size v_call d_call cdr3_nt cdr3_aa
TRBJ2-1 - TRBV4-3 TRBD2 TGCGCCAGCAGCCATCCCGGTTTACTAGCGGGGGGAAGGTCCTACAATGAGCAGTTCTTC CASSHPGLLAGGRSYNEQFF
TRBJ1-5 - TRBV5-1 - TGCGCCAGCAGCTTGGACAGTCGAAATCAGCCCCAGCATTTT CASSLDSRNQPQHF
TRBJ2-5 - TRBV9 TRBD2 TGTGCCAGCAGCGTGGGACTAGCCCTTGTCCAAGAGACCCAGTACTTC CASSVGLALVQETQYF
TRBJ2-5 - TRBV5-1 - TGCGCCAGCAGCTTGGGGTATCTGGCAGGGAGGAGAGAGACCCAGTACTTC CASSLGYLAGRRETQYF
TRBJ2-5 - TRBV2 - TGTGCCAGCACGGGGGAAGAGACCCAGTACTTC CASTGEETQYF
TRBJ1-4 - TRBV7-9 - TGTGCCAGCAGAGCGTGGGGGGTAGATGAAAAACTGTTTTTT CASRAWGVDEKLFF
TRBJ1-1 - TRBV10-2 - TGCGCCAGCAGTGACCCCCCAGGAGGGGCACCTGAAGCTTTCTTT CASSDPPGGAPEAFF
TRBJ1-2 - TRBV6-5 TRBD1 TGTGCCAGCAGTTACTATTCGACAGGGGTAATCTATGGCTACACCTTC CASSYYSTGVIYGYTF
TRBJ1-1 - TRBV19 TRBD1 TGTGCCAGTAGTCACCGGGACAGGAACACTGAAGCTTTCTTT CASSHRDRNTEAFF
TRBJ2-4 - TRBV19 TRBD2 TGTGCCAGTAGCCTCGGGGGGATGGGCAAAAACATTCAGTACTTC CASSLGGMGKNIQYF
TRBJ1-3 - TRBV3-1/TRBV3-2 - TGTGCCAGCAGCCATAGGAGCTCTGGAAACACCATATATTTT CASSHRSSGNTIYF
TRBJ1-6 - TRBV5-1 TRBD1 TGCGCCAGCAGCTTGGGACCGGGACAGGGAGGTATATCTTCCCACTTT CASSLGPGQGGISSHF
TRBJ2-1 - TRBV24-1 TRBD1 TGTGCCACCAGTGACCGGGGACAGTCAAGCTCCTACAATGAGCAGTTCTTC CATSDRGQSSSYNEQFF
TRBJ2-5 few TRBV2 TRBD2 TGTGCCAGCAGTGAGGGGCTAGCGGGGACCCAGTACTTC CASSEGLAGTQYF
TRBJ2-4 - TRBV4-3 TRBD1 TGCGCCAGCAGCCACCGGGATATCCGGGACAGTCTAGCCAAAAACATTCAGTACTTC CASSHRDIRDSLAKNIQYF
TRBJ1-2 - TRBV5-6 - TGTGCCAGCAGCTTATCACAGCTCTACACCTTC CASSLSQLYTF
TRBJ2-7 - TRBV12-3/TRBV12-4 - TGTGCCAGCAGTTTAACCATAGCAAACGAGCAGTACTTC CASSLTIANEQYF
TRBJ1-1 - TRBV2 - TGTGCCAGCAGGACCGAGGTAGTTTACAGGGACGAAAACACTGAAGCTTTCTTT CASRTEVVYRDENTEAFF
TRBJ2-7 - TRBV7-8 TRBD2 TGTGCCAGCAGCTCAAGGCGGGAGTCCTTCTACGAGCAGTACTTC CASSSRRESFYEQYF
TRBJ1-6 - TRBV15 TRBD1 TGTGCCACCAGCAGAGATCGGGGACAGGGGCCGTCACCCCTCCACTTT CATSRDRGQGPSPLHF
TRBJ1-4 - TRBV11-2 TRBD1 TGTGCCAGCAGCCGGGACAGGGGCGGTAATGAAAAACTGTTTTTT CASSRDRGGNEKLFF
TRBJ1-5 - TRBV6-6 - TGTGCCAGCAGTTACTCGATCGGGAAGGATCAGCCCCAGCATTTT CASSYSIGKDQPQHF
TRBJ2-1 medium-sized TRBV11-3 - TGTGCCAGCAGCTTACACCTCTTCGTCGGACTAACTTCCAATGAGCAGTTCTTC CASSLHLFVGLTSNEQFF
TRBJ1-2 - TRBV9 TRBD1 TGTGCCAGCAGCGTATTAGCTGGACAGGGGTCAGGTGGCTACACCTTC CASSVLAGQGSGGYTF
TRBJ1-2 - TRBV28 TRBD1 TGTGCCAGCAGTTCCCCCGGGACAGGAGCTAACTATGGCTACACCTTC CASSSPGTGANYGYTF
TRBJ2-1 - TRBV7-8 - TGTGCCAGCAGCTTAGGTTCCCGGCAGGCAAGCTCCTACAATGAGCAGTTCTTC CASSLGSRQASSYNEQFF
TRBJ2-1 - TRBV5-1 TRBD2 TGCGCCAGCGCACTAGCGGCTTACAATGAGCAGTTCTTC CASALAAYNEQFF
TRBJ2-1 - TRBV6-5 - TGTGCCAGCAGTACGCGGGGAGGGGGGGACAATGAGCAGTTCTTC CASSTRGGGDNEQFF
TRBJ1-3 - TRBV14 TRBD1 TGTGCCAGCAGCGCCCGCAGGGGGAGCGGAAACACCATATATTTT CASSARRGSGNTIYF
TRBJ2-3 - TRBV25-1 - TGTGCCAGCAGTGCTTACGGGAGAAGTACAGATACGCAGTATTTT CASSAYGRSTDTQYF
TRBJ1-1 - TRBV18 - TGTGCCAGCTCACCACCGGGGCTCATGAACACTGAAGCTTTCTTT CASSPPGLMNTEAFF
TRBJ2-1 - TRBV27 - TGTGCCAGCAGTTTTGGGTGGGAGCCGGCTGAGCAGTTCTTC CASSFGWEPAEQFF
TRBJ1-4 - TRBV7-9 TRBD1 TGTGCCAGCAGCCTCTCAGGACAGGTTGTTGAAAAACTGTTTTTT CASSLSGQVVEKLFF
TRBJ2-6 - TRBV28 - TGTGCCAGCAGCGACAGGTCTGGGGCCAACGTCCTGACTTTC CASSDRSGANVLTF
TRBJ2-5 - TRBV28 - TGTGCCAGCAGTCCGGCTAGGGGTGTAGAGACCCAGTACTTC CASSPARGVETQYF
TRBJ2-7 - TRBV27 TRBD2 TGTGCCAGCAGTTGGACTAGCGGGAGGCGGGGGGAGCAGTACTTC CASSWTSGRRGEQYF
TRBJ1-1 - TRBV27 - TGTGCCAGCAGGACGGAGGGGGGGAGCGCCACTGAAGCTTTCTTT CASRTEGGSATEAFF
TRBJ2-2 - TRBV29-1 TRBD2 TGCAGCGTTCATCCGGGAGGACGCACCGGGGAGCTGTTTTTT CSVHPGGRTGELFF
TRBJ2-1 - TRBV25-1 TRBD2 TGTGCCAGCAGTGAATTAAGCGGGAGGGCCAATGAGCAGTTCTTC CASSELSGRANEQFF
TRBJ1-2 - TRBV13 TRBD1 TGTGCCAGCAGCTCGGGACAGGAGTTATATGGCTACACCTTC CASSSGQELYGYTF
TRBJ2-7 - TRBV5-8 - TGTGCCAGCACCCTCTCCTACGAGCAGTACTTC CASTLSYEQYF
TRBJ1-1 once TRBV19 - TGTGCCAGTACCCCCTCAGGGGTGGGCACTGAAGCTTTCTTT CASTPSGVGTEAFF
TRBJ1-1 - TRBV3-1/TRBV3-2 - TGTGCCAGCAGCCACTCCCTAAGGGGGAACACTGAAGCTTTCTTT CASSHSLRGNTEAFF
TRBJ1-1 - TRBV10-1 TRBD1 TGCGCCAGCAGTGACCCGAGGGACAGACGGGGCCTGGCTTTCTTT CASSDPRDRRGLAFF
TRBJ2-6 - TRBV10-3 TRBD1 TGTGCCATCAGTGAGGGACAGGCTGGGGCCAACGTCCTGACTTTC CAISEGQAGANVLTF
TRBJ1-6 - TRBV27 TRBD1 TGTGCCAGCAGTCCACAGGGGGGTTCCTATAATTCACCCCTCCACTTT CASSPQGGSYNSPLHF
TRBJ2-1 many TRBV29-1 - TGCAGCGTCAAGCCAATGACAGCGACAAAGATTGTTGAGCAGTTCTTC CSVKPMTATKIVEQFF
TRBJ2-2 - TRBV2 TRBD1 TGTGCCAGCAGGGGGACAGGCCCCGGGGAGCTGTTTTTT CASRGTGPGELFF
TRBJ1-4 - TRBV19 - TGTGCCAGTAGTATACCCCCCCCCTACAGGGCAACTAATGAAAAACTGTTTTTT CASSIPPPYRATNEKLFF
TRBJ1-6 - TRBV18 - TGTGCCAGCTCACCGCTCGGACAAAGGTTTAACTCACCCCTCCACTTT CASSPLGQRFNSPLHF
TRBJ2-5 - TRBV6-2/TRBV6-3 TRBD2 TGTGCCAGCAGTCCCAAACCGACTAGCGGGACAAGTCGGGAGACCCAGTACTTC CASSPKPTSGTSRETQYF
TRBJ2-3 - TRBV24-1 - TGTGCCACCAGTGACCGGGATACGCAGTATTTT CATSDRDTQYF